This TCR beta chain was retrieved from a study of blood T cells in healthy people across ages. Alongside a J-beta primer mix, a sample-barcoded 5' primer served in a second PCR lasting 7 to 11 cycles. TCRdb used MiXCR to reprocess the 5' RACE reads, holding one entry per CDR3 protein. The sample lists some 1.4 million distinct CDR3 sequences; approximately 40% were seen once. V was cut by 7 bases and J by 4 bases, with 15 bases left in between. The CDR3 extends over 14 amino acids. From germline, CDR1 is SGHTS and CDR2 YDEGEE. The sequence was obtained from a woman aged 18 to 35 in good health. This chain uses TRBV5-8 with TRBJ2-1, with a weak D call TRBD2 (6 bases). The source material was blood. The CDR3 spells CASRVPAGYNEQFF. Here the CDR3 DNA reads TGTGCCAGCCGAGTTCCTGCGGGGTACAATGAGCAGTTCTTC.